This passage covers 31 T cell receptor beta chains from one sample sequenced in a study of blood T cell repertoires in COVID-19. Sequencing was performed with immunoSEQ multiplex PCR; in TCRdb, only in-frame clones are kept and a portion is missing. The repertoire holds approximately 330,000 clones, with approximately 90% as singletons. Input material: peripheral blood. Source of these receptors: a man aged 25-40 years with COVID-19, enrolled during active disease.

CDR3 in DNA: TGTGCCAGCAGTGAAACCACAGGGGAGCCCAATAACTATGGCTACACCTTC. Its protein is CASSETTGEPNNYGYTF. This chain links TRBV6-1 with TRBJ1-2, with 7 bases matching TRBD1. Trimming removed 2 bases from V and 1 base from J; junction bases left unmatched: 10. Germline V gene data show CDR1 as MNHNS and CDR2 as SASEGT. The CDR3 spans 17 residues.

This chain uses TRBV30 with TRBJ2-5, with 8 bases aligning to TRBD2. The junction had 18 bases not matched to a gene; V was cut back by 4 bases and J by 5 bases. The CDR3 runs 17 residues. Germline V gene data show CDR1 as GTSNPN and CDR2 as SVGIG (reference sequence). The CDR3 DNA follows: TGTGCCTGGATACCCTTTTTGAGCGGGAGTAGGAGGGAGACCCAGTACTTC. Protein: CAWIPFLSGSRRETQYF.

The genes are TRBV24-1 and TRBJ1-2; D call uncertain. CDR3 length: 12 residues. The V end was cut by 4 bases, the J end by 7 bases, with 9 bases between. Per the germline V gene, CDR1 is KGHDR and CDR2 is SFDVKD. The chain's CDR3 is CATSEQRSGYTF. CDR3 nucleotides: TGTGCCACCAGTGAGCAAAGGAGTGGCTACACCTTC.

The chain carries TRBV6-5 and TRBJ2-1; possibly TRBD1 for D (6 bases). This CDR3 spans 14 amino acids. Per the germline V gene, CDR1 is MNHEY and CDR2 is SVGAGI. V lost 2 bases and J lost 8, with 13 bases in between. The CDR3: CASSYRTGRDEQFF. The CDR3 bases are TGTGCCAGCAGTTACAGAACAGGGCGGGATGAGCAGTTCTTC.

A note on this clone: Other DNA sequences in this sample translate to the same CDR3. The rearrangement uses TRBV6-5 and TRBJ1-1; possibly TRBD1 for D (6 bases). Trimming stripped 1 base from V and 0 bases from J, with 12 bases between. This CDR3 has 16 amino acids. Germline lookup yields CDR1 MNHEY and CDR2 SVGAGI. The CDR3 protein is CASSYLGAPMNTEAFF. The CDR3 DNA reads TGTGCCAGCAGTTACTTGGGGGCGCCAATGAACACTGAAGCTTTCTTT.

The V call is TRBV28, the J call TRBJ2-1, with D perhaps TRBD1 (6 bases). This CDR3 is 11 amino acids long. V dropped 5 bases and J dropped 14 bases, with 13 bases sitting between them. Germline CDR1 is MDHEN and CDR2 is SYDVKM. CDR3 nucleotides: TGTGCCAGCAGTGCCGACAGGCGAAAGTTCTTC. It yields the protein CASSADRRKFF. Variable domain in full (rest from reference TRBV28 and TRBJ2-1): DVKVTQSSRYLVKRTGEKVFLECVQDMDHENMFWYRQDPGLGLRLIYFSYDVKMKEKGDIPEGYSVSREKKERFSLILESASTNQTSMYLCASSADRRKFFGPGTRLTVL.

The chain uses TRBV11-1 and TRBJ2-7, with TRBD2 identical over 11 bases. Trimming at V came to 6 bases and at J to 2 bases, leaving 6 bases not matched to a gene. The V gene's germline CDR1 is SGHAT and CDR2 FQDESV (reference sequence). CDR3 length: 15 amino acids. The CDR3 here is CASSRLAGPAYEQYF. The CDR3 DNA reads TGTGCCAGCAGTCGACTAGCGGGACCTGCCTACGAGCAGTACTTC.

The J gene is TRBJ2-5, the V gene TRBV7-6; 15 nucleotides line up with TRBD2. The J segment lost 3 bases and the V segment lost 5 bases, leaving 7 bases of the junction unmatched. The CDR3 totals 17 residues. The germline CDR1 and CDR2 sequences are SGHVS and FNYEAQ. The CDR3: CASSPRTSGGDKETQYF. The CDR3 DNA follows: TGTGCCAGCAGCCCGCGGACTAGCGGGGGGGATAAAGAGACCCAGTACTTC.

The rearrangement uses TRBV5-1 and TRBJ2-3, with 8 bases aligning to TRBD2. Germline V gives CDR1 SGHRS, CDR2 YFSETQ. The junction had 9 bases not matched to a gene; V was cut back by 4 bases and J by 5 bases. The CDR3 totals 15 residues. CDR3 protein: CASSPFTSGGDTQYF. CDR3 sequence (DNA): TGCGCCAGCAGCCCTTTTACTAGCGGAGGAGATACGCAGTATTTT. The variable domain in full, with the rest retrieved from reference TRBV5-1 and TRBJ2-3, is KAGVTQTPRYLIKTRGQQVTLSCSPISGHRSVSWYQQTPGQGLQFLFEYFSETQRNKGNFPGRFSGRQFSNSRSEMNVSTLELGDSALYLCASSPFTSGGDTQYFGPGTRLTVL.

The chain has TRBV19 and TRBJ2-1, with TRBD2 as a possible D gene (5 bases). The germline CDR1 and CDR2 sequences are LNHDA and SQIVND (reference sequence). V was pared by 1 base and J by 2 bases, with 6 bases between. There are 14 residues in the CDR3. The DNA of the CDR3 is TGTGCCAGTAGTATAGTACTAGCCTACAATGAGCAGTTCTTC. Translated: CASSIVLAYNEQFF.

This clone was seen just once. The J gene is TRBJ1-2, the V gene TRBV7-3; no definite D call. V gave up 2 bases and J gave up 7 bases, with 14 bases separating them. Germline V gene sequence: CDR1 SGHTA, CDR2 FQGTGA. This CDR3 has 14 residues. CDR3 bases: TGTGCCAGCAGCTTATATGGTTCAGGAGGTGGCTACACCTTC. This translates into CASSLYGSGGGYTF.

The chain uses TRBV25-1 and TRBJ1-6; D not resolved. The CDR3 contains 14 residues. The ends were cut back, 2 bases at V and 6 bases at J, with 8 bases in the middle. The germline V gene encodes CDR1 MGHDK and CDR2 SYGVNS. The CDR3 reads CASSEQTGNSPLHF. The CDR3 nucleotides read TGTGCCAGCAGTGAACAAACGGGTAATTCACCCCTCCACTTT.

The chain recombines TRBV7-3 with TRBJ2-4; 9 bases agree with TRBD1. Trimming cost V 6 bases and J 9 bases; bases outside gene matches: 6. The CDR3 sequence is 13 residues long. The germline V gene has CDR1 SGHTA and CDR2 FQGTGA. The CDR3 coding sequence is TGTGCCAGCAGTTCCGGGACAGGGACCATTCAGTACTTC. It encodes CASSSGTGTIQYF.

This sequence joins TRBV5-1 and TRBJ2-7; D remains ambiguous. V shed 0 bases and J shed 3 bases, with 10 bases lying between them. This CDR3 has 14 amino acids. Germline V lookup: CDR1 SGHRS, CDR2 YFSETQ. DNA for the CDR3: TGCGCCAGCAGCTTGGATGGTTCTAACTACGAGCAGTACTTC. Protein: CASSLDGSNYEQYF.

The CDR3 DNA is TGTGCCAGCAGCCCCGGGACTAGCGGGAGCAAAACGCAGTATTTT. Protein product: CASSPGTSGSKTQYF. The chain recombines TRBV7-7 with TRBJ2-3; TRBD2 aligns across 14 bases. Trimming removed 5 bases from V and 9 bases from J; junction bases left unmatched: 7. From germline, CDR1 is SSHAT and CDR2 FNYEAQ (reference sequence). There are 15 residues in the CDR3. Looking up the rest from reference TRBV7-7 and TRBJ2-3 gives the full variable domain: GAGVSQSPRYKVTKRGQDVTLRCDPISSHATLYWYQQALGQGPEFLTYFNYEAQPDKSGLPSDRFSAERPEGSISTLTIQRTEQRDSAMYRCASSPGTSGSKTQYFGPGTRLTVL.

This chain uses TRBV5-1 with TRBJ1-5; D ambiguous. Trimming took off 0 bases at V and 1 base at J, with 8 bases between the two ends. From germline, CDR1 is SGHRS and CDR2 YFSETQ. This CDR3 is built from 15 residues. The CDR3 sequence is CASSLDGPSNQPQHF. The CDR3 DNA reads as TGCGCCAGCAGCTTGGACGGTCCAAGCAATCAGCCCCAGCATTTT.

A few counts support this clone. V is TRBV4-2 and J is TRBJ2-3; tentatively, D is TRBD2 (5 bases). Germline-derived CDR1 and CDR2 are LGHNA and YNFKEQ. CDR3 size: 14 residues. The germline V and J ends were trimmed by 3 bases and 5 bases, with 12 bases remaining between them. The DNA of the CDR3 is TGTGCCAGCAGCCAGGATATGGAGGAAGATACGCAGTATTTT. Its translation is CASSQDMEEDTQYF.

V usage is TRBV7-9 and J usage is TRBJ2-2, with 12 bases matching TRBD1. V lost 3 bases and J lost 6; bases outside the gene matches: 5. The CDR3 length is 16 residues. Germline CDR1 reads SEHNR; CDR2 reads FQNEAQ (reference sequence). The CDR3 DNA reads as TGTGCCAGCAGCTTGGGGACAGGGGGCGCGGCCGGGGAGCTGTTTTTT. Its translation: CASSLGTGGAAGELFF.

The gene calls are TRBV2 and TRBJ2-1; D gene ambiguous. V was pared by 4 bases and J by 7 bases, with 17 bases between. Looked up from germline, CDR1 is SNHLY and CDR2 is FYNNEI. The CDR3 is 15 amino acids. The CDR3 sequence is CASSVRDGGANEQFF. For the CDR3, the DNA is TGTGCCAGCAGTGTAAGAGATGGCGGTGCGAATGAGCAGTTCTTC.

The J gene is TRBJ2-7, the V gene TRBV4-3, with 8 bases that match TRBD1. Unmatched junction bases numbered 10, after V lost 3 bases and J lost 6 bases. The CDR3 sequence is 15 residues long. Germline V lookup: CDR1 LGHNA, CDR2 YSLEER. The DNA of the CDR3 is TGCGCCAGCAGCCAGGGGGGACAGGCGGGCGGCGAGCAGTACTTC. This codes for CASSQGGQAGGEQYF.

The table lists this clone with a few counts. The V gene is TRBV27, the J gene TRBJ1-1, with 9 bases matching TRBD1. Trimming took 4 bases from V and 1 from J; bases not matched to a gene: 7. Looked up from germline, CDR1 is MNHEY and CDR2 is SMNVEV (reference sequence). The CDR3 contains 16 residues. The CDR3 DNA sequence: TGTGCCAGCAGTTCGGACAGGGGTACAAGGAACACTGAAGCTTTCTTT. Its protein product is CASSSDRGTRNTEAFF.

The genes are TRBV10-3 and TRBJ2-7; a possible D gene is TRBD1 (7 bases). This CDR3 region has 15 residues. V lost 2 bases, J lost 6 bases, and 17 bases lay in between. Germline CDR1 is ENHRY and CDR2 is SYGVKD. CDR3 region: CAISETGVEGAEQYF. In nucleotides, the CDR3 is TGTGCCATCAGTGAGACAGGGGTGGAGGGCGCCGAGCAGTACTTC.

The DNA of the CDR3 is TGTGCCAGCAGCCGAGAGGGACTAGCGGGAGCCCAGCAGTTCTTC. As protein: CASSREGLAGAQQFF. The chain is built from TRBV28 and TRBJ2-1, with 14 nucleotides matching TRBD2. The CDR3 covers 15 residues. The ends lost 6 bases at V and 11 bases at J; junction bases unmatched: 9. Germline CDR1 MDHEN, CDR2 SYDVKM.

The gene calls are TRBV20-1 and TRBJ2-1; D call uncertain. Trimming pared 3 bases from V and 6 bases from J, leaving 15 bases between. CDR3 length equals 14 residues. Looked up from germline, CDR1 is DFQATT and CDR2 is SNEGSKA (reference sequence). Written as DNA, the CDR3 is TGCAGTGCTAGTAAGGTCAACAGCTTCAATGAGCAGTTCTTC. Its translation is CSASKVNSFNEQFF.

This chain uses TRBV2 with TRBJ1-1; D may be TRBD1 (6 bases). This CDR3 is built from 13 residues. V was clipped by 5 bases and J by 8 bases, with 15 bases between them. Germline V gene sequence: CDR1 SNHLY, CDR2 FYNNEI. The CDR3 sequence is CASSYRVSREAFF. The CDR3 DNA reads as TGTGCCAGCAGTTACAGGGTTTCTAGGGAAGCTTTCTTT.

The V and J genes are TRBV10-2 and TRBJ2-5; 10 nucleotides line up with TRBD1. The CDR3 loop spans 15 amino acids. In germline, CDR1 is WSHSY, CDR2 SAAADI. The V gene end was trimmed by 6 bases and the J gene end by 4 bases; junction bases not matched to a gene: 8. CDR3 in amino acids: CASSSGTGVPETQYF. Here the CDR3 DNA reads TGCGCCAGCAGCTCCGGGACAGGGGTCCCAGAGACCCAGTACTTC.

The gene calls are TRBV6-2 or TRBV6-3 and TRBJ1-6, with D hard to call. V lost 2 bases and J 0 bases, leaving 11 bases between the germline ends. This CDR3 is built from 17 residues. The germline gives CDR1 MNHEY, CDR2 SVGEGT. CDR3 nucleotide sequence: TGTGCCAGCAGTTACGAAGGGAGAAGCTCCTATAATTCACCCCTCCACTTT. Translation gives CASSYEGRSSYNSPLHF.

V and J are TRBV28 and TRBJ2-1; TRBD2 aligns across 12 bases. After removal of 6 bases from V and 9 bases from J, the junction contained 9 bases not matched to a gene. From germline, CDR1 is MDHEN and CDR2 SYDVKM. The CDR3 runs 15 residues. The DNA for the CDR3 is TGTGCCAGCAGACCCGGGACTAGCGGGTGGGTTGAGCAGTTCTTC. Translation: CASRPGTSGWVEQFF.

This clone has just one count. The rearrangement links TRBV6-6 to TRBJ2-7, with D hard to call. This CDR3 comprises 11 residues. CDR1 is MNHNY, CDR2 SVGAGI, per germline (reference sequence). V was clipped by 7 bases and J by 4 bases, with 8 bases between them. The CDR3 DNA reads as TGTGCCAGCACCCTCCGTTACGAGCAGTACTTC. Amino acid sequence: CASTLRYEQYF.

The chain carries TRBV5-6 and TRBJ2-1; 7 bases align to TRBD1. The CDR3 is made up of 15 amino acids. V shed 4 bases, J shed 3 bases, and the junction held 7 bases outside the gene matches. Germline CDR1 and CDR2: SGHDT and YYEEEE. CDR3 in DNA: TGTGCCAGCAGCGAACAGGGGTATGTCTACAATGAGCAGTTCTTC. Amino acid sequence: CASSEQGYVYNEQFF.

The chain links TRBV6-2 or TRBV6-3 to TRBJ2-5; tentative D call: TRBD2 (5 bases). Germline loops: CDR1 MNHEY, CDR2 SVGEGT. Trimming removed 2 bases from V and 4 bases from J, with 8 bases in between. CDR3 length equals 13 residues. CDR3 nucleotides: TGTGCCAGCAGTTACCCCGGGGTAGAGACCCAGTACTTC. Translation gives CASSYPGVETQYF.